This T cell receptor (beta chain) was found in a study of a mutant IDH1 vaccine in newly diagnosed glioma. This clone has only a few counts. Antigen specificity is unknown. The CDR3 totals 10 residues. V gave up 6 bases and J gave up 6 bases, with 5 bases separating them. The germline CDR1 and CDR2 sequences are LGHNA and YNFKEQ. The sample's time point: week 23, last vaccination. The investigators gave 300 ug of mutant IDH1 20-mer peptide in each vaccine dose, together with topical imiquimod. Using immunoSEQ multiplex PCR, the repertoire was profiled, and TCRdb retains in-frame clones only, with some absent. Of 45,000 to 65,000 clones listed, about 81% are singletons.

This clonotype originated in a woman in her 40s with glioma. Some clones in this sample may be carry-over from other donors' samples. The chain has TRBV4-2 and TRBJ2-5; D gene unclear. Specimen: PBMCs, collected from a glioma patient whose treatment included an IDH1 peptide vaccine. This CDR3 is CASSGQTQYF. Written as DNA, the CDR3 is TGTGCCAGCAGTGGACAGACCCAGTACTTC.